These 5 T cell receptor beta chains were sequenced from one sample in a study of T cell repertoires in cytomegalovirus infection. MiXCR, run by TCRdb on the reads, gives a single entry per CDR3 protein. The sample comprises under 200,000 distinct CDR3 sequences, 15% to 20% of which are singletons, and around 20% rests with the top ten. What was sequenced was CD8+ T cells from PBMCs. These receptor sequences come from a human donor in good health (CMV status not recorded). Some clones in this sample may be carry-over from other donors' samples.

The V gene is TRBV6-2 or TRBV6-3, the J gene TRBJ2-2; TRBD2 matches at 8 bases. CDR1 MNHEY and CDR2 SVGEGT come from the germline V gene. J gave up 4 bases and V 2 bases, and 9 bases lay outside the gene matches. CDR3 size: 17 residues. The CDR3 reads CASSYNERERVTGELFF. CDR3 sequence (DNA): TGTGCCAGCAGTTACAACGAGCGGGAGAGAGTCACCGGGGAGCTGTTTTTT.

This clonotype was seen only a few times. V is TRBV7-8 and J is TRBJ2-3; 8 bases line up with TRBD2. The germline CDR1 and CDR2 sequences are SGHVS and FQNEAQ. This CDR3 spans 14 amino acids. J gave up 5 bases and V 3 bases, and 4 bases lay outside the gene matches. CDR3 protein: CASSFRGGIDTQYF. The DNA for the CDR3 is TGTGCCAGCAGCTTCCGGGGGGGGATAGATACGCAGTATTTT.

This clonotype was counted between two and nine times. This chain connects TRBV7-8 to TRBJ2-4; maybe TRBD1 (6 bases). Germline lookup yields CDR1 SGHVS and CDR2 FQNEAQ. V dropped 4 bases and J dropped 3 bases, with 16 bases sitting between them. The CDR3 sequence is 16 residues long. The CDR3 DNA sequence: TGTGCCAGCAGCTCATTACAGGGTTATGACAAAAACATTCAGTACTTC. This codes for CASSSLQGYDKNIQYF.

This clonotype appeared a few times. The rearrangement links TRBV28 to TRBJ2-1, with D possibly being TRBD1 or TRBD2 (7 bases each). This CDR3 is 16 amino acids long. The V gene's germline CDR1 is MDHEN and CDR2 SYDVKM. Trimming shortened V by 6 bases and J by 6 bases, and 21 bases separated the two germline ends. The CDR3 loop reads CASSSPGGAFGNEQFF. As DNA, the CDR3 is TGTGCCAGCAGCTCCCCAGGGGGGGCCTTTGGCAATGAGCAGTTCTTC.

This clonotype was counted a few times. This chain joins TRBV7-3 and TRBJ2-1; 7 nucleotides line up with TRBD2. Germline CDR1 and CDR2: SGHTA and FQGTGA. J was trimmed by 4 bases and V by 3 bases; bases with no gene match: 9. CDR3 length equals 16 residues. For the CDR3, the DNA is TGTGCCAGCAGCTTCCTATCTAGGGAGGGTTACAATGAGCAGTTCTTC. This encodes CASSFLSREGYNEQFF.